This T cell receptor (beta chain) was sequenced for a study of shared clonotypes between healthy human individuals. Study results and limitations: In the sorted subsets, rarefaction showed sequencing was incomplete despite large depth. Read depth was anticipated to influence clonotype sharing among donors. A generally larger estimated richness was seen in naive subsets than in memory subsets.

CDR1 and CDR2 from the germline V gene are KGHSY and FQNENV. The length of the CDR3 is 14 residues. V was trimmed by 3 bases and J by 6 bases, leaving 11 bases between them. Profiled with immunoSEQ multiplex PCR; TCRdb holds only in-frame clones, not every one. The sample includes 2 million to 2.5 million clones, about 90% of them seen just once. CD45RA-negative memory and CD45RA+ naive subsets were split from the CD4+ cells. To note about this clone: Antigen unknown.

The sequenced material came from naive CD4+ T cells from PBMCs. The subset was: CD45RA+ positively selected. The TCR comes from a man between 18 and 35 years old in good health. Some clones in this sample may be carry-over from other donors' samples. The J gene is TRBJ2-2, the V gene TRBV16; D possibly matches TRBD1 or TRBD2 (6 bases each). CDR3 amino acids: CASSHWRGSGELFF. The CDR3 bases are TGTGCCAGCAGCCACTGGAGGGGGTCCGGGGAGCTGTTTTTT.